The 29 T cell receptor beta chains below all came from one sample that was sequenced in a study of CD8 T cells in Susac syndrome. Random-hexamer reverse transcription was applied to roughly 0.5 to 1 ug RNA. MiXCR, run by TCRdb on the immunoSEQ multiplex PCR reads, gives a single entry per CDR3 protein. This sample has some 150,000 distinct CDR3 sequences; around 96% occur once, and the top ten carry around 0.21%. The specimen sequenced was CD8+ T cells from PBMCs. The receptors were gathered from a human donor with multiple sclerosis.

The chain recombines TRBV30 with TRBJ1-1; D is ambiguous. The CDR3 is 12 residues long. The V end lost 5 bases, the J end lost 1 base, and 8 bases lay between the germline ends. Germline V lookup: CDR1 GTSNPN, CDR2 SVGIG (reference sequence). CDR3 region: CAWGIKNTEAFF. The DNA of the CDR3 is TGTGCCTGGGGAATTAAGAACACTGAAGCTTTCTTT.

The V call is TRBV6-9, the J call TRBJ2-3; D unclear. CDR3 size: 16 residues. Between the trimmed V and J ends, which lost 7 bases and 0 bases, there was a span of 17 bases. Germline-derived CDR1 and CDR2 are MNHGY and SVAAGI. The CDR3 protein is CASNPRIRLSTDTQYF. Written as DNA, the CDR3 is TGTGCCAGCAACCCCCGGATCCGCCTGAGCACAGATACGCAGTATTTT.

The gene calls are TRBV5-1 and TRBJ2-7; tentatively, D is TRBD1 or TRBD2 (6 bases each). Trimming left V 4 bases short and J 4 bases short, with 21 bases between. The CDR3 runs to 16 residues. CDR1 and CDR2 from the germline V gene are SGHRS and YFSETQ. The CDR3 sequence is CASSLREGGLLYEQYF. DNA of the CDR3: TGCGCCAGCAGCCTCCGGGAAGGGGGACTGCTTTACGAGCAGTACTTC.

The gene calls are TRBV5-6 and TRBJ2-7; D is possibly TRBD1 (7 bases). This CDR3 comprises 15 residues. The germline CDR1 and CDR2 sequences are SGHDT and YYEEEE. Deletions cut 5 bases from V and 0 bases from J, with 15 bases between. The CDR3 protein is CASRHWGDSSYEQYF. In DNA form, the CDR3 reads TGTGCCAGCAGACACTGGGGGGACAGCTCCTACGAGCAGTACTTC.

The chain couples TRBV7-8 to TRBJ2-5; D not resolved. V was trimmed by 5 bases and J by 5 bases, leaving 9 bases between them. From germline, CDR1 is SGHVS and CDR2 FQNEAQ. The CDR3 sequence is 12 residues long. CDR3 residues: CASSAILETQYF. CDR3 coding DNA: TGTGCCAGCAGCGCAATTTTGGAGACCCAGTACTTC.

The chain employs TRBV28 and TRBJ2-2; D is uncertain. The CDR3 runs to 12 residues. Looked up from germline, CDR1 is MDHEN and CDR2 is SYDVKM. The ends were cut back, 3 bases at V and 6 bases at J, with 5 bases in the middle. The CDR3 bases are TGTGCCAGCAGTTTTGCATCCGGGGAGCTGTTTTTT. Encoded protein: CASSFASGELFF.

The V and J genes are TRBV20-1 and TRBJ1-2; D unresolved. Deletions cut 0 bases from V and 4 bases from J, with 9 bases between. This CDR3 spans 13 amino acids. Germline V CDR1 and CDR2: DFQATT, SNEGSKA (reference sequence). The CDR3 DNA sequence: TGCAGTGCTAGAGATCGATCCTCCTATGGCTACACCTTC. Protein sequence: CSARDRSSYGYTF.

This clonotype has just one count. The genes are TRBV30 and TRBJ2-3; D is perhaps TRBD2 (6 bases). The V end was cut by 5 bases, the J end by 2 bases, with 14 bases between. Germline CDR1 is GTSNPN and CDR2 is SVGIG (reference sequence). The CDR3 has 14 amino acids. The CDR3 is CAWGWEDNTDTQYF. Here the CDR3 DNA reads TGTGCCTGGGGGTGGGAGGACAACACAGATACGCAGTATTTT.

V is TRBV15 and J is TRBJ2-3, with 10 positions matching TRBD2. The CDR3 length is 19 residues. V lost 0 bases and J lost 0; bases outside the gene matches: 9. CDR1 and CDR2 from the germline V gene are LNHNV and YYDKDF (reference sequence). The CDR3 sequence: CATSRDGVAGGRSTDTQYF. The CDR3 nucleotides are TGTGCCACCAGCAGAGATGGGGTAGCGGGGGGACGTAGCACAGATACGCAGTATTTT.

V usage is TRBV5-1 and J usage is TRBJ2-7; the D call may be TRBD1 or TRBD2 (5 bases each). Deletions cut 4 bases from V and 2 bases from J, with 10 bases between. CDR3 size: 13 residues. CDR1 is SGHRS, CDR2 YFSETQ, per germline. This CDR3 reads CASSARGAYEQYF. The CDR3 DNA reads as TGCGCCAGCAGCGCTCGAGGGGCCTACGAGCAGTACTTC.

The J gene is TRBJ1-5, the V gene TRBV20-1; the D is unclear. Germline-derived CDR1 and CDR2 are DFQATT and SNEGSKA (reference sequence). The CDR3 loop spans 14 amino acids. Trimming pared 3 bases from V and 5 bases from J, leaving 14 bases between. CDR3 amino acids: CSASPRIGYQPQHF. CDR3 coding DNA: TGCAGTGCTAGTCCCCGGATCGGGTATCAGCCCCAGCATTTT.

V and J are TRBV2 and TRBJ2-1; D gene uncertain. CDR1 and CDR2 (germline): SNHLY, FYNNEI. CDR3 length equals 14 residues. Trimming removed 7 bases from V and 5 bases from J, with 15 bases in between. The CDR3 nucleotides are TGTGCCAGCATCAGTGGTCGCTCTAACAATGAGCAGTTCTTC. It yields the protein CASISGRSNNEQFF.

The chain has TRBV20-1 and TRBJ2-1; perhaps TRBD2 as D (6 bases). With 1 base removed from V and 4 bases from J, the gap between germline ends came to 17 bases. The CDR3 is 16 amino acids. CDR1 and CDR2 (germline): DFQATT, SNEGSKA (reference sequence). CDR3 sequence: CSARASGGETYNEQFF. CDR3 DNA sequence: TGCAGTGCTAGAGCTTCAGGAGGGGAAACGTACAATGAGCAGTTCTTC.

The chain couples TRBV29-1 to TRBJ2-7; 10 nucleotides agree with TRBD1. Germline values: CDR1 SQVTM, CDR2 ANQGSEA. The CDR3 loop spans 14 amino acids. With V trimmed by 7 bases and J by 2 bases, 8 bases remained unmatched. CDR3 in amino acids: CSATGGEDAYEQYF. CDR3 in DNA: TGCAGCGCGACAGGGGGCGAAGACGCCTACGAGCAGTACTTC.

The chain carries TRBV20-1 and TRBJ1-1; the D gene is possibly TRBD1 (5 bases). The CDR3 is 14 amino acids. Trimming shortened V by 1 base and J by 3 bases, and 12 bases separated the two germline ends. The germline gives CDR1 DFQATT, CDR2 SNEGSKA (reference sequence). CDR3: CSARVGEMDTEAFF. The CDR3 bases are TGCAGTGCTAGAGTGGGGGAAATGGACACTGAAGCTTTCTTT.

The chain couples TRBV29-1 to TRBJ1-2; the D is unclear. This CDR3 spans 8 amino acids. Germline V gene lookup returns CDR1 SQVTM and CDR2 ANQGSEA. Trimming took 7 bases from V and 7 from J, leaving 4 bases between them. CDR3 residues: CSETGYTF. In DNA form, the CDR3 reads TGCAGCGAGACTGGCTACACCTTC.

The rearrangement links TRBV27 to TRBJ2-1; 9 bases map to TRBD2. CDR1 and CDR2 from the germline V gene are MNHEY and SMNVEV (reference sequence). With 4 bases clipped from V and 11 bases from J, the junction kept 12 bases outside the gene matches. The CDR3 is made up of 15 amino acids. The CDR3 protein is CASSYAGVAGAKQFF. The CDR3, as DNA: TGTGCCAGCAGTTATGCCGGGGTAGCGGGGGCTAAGCAGTTCTTC.

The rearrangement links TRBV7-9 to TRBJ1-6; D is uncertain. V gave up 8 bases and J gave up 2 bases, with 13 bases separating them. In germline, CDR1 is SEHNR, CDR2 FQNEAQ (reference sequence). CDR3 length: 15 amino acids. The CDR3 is CASGKGGTYNSPLHF. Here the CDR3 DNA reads TGTGCCAGCGGGAAGGGTGGCACCTATAATTCACCCCTCCACTTT.

The CDR3 bases are TGTGCCAGTAGAGGCGGGCGCCGGGATACGCAGTATTTT. It codes for CASRGGRRDTQYF. This sequence joins TRBV19 and TRBJ2-3, with D possibly TRBD2 on 5 matching bases. V was cut by 6 bases and J by 6 bases, with 13 bases left in between. The CDR3 contains 13 residues. Germline assignment: CDR1 LNHDA and CDR2 SQIVND (reference sequence). Filled out from reference TRBV19 and TRBJ2-3, the complete variable domain reads DGGITQSPKYLFRKEGQNVTLSCEQNLNHDAMYWYRQDPGQGLRLIYYSQIVNDFQKGDIAEGYSVSREKKESFPLTVTSAQKNPTAFYLCASRGGRRDTQYFGPGTRLTVL.

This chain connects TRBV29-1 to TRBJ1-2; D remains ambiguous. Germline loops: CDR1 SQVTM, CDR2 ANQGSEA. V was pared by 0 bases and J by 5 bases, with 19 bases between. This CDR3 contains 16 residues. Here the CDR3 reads CSVEDYAPGDLYGYTF. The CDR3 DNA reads TGCAGCGTTGAAGATTATGCGCCAGGTGATTTGTATGGCTACACCTTC.

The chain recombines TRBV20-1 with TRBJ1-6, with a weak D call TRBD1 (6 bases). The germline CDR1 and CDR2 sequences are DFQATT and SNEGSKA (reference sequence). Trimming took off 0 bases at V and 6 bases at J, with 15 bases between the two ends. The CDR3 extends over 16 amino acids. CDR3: CSARESGGAVNSPLHF. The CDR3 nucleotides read TGCAGTGCTAGAGAATCCGGGGGGGCAGTTAATTCACCCCTCCACTTT.

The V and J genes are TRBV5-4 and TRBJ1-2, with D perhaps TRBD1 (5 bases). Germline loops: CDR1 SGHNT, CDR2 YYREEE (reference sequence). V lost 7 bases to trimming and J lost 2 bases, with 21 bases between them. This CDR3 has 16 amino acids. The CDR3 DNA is TGTGCCAGCGCCCCCGGGGGGGGATACGGGAACTATGGCTACACCTTC. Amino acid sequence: CASAPGGGYGNYGYTF.

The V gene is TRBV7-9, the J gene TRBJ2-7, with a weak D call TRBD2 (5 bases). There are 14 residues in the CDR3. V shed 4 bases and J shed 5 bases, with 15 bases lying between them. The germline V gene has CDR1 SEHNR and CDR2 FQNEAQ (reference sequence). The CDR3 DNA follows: TGTGCCAGCAGCTACTTAAGCGGCGGTGACGAGCAGTACTTC. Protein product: CASSYLSGGDEQYF. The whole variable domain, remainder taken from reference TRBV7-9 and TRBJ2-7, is DTGVSQNPRHKITKRGQNVTFRCDPISEHNRLYWYRQTLGQGPEFLTYFQNEAQLEKSRLLSDRFSAERPKGSFSTLEIQRTEQGDSAMYLCASSYLSGGDEQYFGPGTRLTVT.

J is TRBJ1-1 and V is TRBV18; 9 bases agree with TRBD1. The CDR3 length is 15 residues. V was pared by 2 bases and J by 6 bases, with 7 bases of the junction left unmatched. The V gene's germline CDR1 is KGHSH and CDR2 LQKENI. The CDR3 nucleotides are TGTGCCAGCTCACCATCCCCGGGACAGGGTCCTGAAGCTTTCTTT. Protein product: CASSPSPGQGPEAFF.

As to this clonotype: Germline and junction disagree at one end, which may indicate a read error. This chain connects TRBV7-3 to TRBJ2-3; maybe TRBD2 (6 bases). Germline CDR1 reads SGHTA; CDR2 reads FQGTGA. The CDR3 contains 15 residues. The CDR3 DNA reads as TGTGCCAGCAGCGGTGGGGAGGCTAGCAGAGATACGCAGTATTTT. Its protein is CASSGGEASRDTQYF.

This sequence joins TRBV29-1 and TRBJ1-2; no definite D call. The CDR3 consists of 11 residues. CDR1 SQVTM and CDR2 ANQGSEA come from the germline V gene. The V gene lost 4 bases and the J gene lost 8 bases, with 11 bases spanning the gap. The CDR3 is CSVGGTDGYTF. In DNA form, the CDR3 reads TGCAGCGTTGGGGGAACAGACGGCTACACCTTC.

The CDR3 DNA sequence: TGTGCCAGTAGCATTGCGACAACCAGACGAGGGGAGCAGTACTTC. It yields the protein CASSIATTRRGEQYF. The chain recombines TRBV19 with TRBJ2-7; D perhaps matches TRBD2 (5 bases). The V end was cut by 6 bases, the J end by 7 bases, with 22 bases between. The length of the CDR3 is 15 residues. In germline, CDR1 is LNHDA, CDR2 SQIVND (reference sequence).

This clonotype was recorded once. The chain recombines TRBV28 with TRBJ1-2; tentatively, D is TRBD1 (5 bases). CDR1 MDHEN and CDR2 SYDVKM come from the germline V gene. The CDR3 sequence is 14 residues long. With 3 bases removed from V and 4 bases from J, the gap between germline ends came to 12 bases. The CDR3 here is CASSFRAGGYGYTF. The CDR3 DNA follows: TGTGCCAGCAGTTTCAGGGCTGGGGGCTATGGCTACACCTTC.

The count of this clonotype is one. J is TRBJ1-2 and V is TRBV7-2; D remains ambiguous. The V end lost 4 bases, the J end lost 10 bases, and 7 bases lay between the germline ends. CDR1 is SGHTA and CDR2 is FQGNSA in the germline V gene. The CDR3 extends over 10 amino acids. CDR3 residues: CASSSQNYTF. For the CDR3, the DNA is TGTGCCAGCAGCTCCCAAAACTACACCTTC.